This is a list of T cell receptor beta chains from one sample in a study of cytomegalovirus exposure and HLA in healthy donors. Method: immunoSEQ multiplex PCR; TCRdb's copy keeps in-frame clones and lacks some. The table lists 200,000 or so clones, approximately 78% of them singletons. Material: PBMCs. The receptors stem from a woman in her forties in good health and CMV-seronegative. Both conserved end residues are part of each CDR3. A D gene is named only where the DNA matches it firmly. A row's size may be missing; if present it is once, few, many or a size class.

>few|TRBV5-1|TRBJ2-4|TRBD1
CASSWGQGGNIQYF
TGCGCCAGCAGCTGGGGACAGGGTGGAAACATTCAGTACTTC
>.|TRBV27|TRBJ2-7|.
CASSFTGEQYF
TGTGCCAGCAGTTTTACAGGAGAGCAGTACTTC
>.|TRBV10-3|TRBJ2-7|.
CAISDNYEQYF
TGTGCCATCAGTGACAACTACGAGCAGTACTTC
>.|TRBV5-1|TRBJ2-7|TRBD2
CASSFTLAETYEQYF
TGCGCCAGCAGCTTCACACTAGCGGAAACCTACGAGCAGTACTTC
>.|TRBV6-5|TRBJ1-1|.
CASSSLSLKRTEAFF
TGTGCCAGCAGTTCCTTGTCCTTAAAGCGGACTGAAGCTTTCTTT
>few|TRBV30|TRBJ1-4|.
CAWSISEKLFF
TGTGCCTGGAGTATTTCAGAAAAACTGTTTTTT
>.|TRBV18|TRBJ1-5|.
CASSPGSNQPQHF
TGTGCCAGCTCACCAGGCAGCAATCAGCCCCAGCATTTT
>.|TRBV10-3|TRBJ1-5|TRBD1
CAISDVGQNQPQHF
TGTGCCATCAGTGACGTGGGACAGAATCAGCCCCAGCATTTT
>.|TRBV18|TRBJ2-1|TRBD2
CASSPKGLAGGSSYNEQFF
TGTGCCAGCTCACCAAAGGGACTAGCGGGGGGGAGCTCCTACAATGAGCAGTTCTTC
>.|TRBV7-2|TRBJ2-7|TRBD1
CASSSYWQGVYEQYF
TGTGCCAGCAGCTCTTACTGGCAGGGGGTCTACGAGCAGTACTTC
>.|TRBV6-5|TRBJ1-6|.
CASSYSTASYNSPLHF
TGTGCCAGCAGTTACTCGACAGCCTCCTATAATTCACCCCTCCACTTT
>.|TRBV27|TRBJ2-7|TRBD1
CASSLSGTGNEYEQYF
TGTGCCAGCAGTTTATCGGGGACAGGGAATGAATACGAGCAGTACTTC
>.|TRBV2|TRBJ2-5|.
CASSGGGGLGETQYF
TGTGCCAGCAGTGGAGGAGGGGGCTTGGGGGAGACCCAGTACTTC
>.|TRBV7-9|TRBJ1-1|.
CASSPRLVIPEAFF
TGTGCCAGCAGCCCTCGGTTAGTCATCCCGGAAGCTTTCTTT
>.|TRBV30|TRBJ2-7|TRBD2
CALLPGLAGPFEQYF
TGTGCCTTACTCCCGGGACTAGCGGGACCATTCGAGCAGTACTTC
>.|TRBV16|TRBJ2-3|TRBD1
CASSRTGFTDTQYF
TGTGCCAGCAGCCGGACAGGGTTCACAGATACGCAGTATTTT
>.|TRBV23-1|TRBJ2-3|TRBD2
CASSQSTSGRIPTSTDTQYF
TGCGCCAGCAGTCAATCGACTAGCGGGAGAATTCCCACTAGCACAGATACGCAGTATTTT
>.|TRBV7-9|TRBJ2-3|TRBD1
CASSRGQPTDTQYF
TGTGCCAGCAGCCGGGGACAGCCCACAGATACGCAGTATTTT
>few|TRBV5-1|TRBJ2-5|TRBD1
CASSLGDRVGAVETQYF
TGCGCCAGCAGCTTGGGGGACAGGGTCGGAGCGGTAGAGACCCAGTACTTC
>.|TRBV19|TRBJ2-7|TRBD1
CASSIAFRDSEQYF
TGTGCCAGTAGTATAGCCTTCAGGGACAGCGAGCAGTACTTC
>.|TRBV4-1|TRBJ2-7|.
CASSAKLLYEQYF
TGCGCCAGCTCCGCCAAACTCCTCTACGAGCAGTACTTC
>.|TRBV23-1|TRBJ1-3|.
CASSLPSLGKTSGNTIYF
TGCGCCAGCAGTCTCCCATCATTGGGCAAAACCTCTGGAAACACCATATATTTT